The 6 T cell receptor beta chains given below trace back to one sample, sequenced in a study of T cell repertoires in aging, cancer and after chemotherapy. Amplification of TCR beta used genomic DNA extracted from peripheral blood. Rearranged V-D-J TRB sequences were amplified with a mixed TRB-A/B primer pool. MiXCR, run by TCRdb on the multiplex PCR reads, gives a single entry per CDR3 protein. The sample records approximately 5,100 distinct CDR3 sequences, roughly 26% being singletons. The sequencing sample was made of blood. All receptors come from a human donor with a solid tumor.

This clonotype is medium-sized within its sample. This sequence joins TRBV6-5 and TRBJ1-1; 7 nucleotides align to TRBD1. Germline CDR1 is MNHEY and CDR2 is SVGAGI. V gave up 5 bases and J gave up 3 bases; unmatched junction bases: 6. The length of the CDR3 is 14 residues. The CDR3 nucleotides read TGTGCCAGCAGTAACAGGGGTGTGGACACTGAAGCTTTCTTT. It yields the protein CASSNRGVDTEAFF.

The V gene is TRBV18, the J gene TRBJ1-5, with unresolved D. This CDR3 region has 14 residues. CDR1 is KGHSH, CDR2 LQKENI, per germline. V lost 3 bases and J 0 bases, leaving 6 bases between the germline ends. Here the CDR3 reads CASSPPNSNQPQHF. The CDR3 DNA follows: TGTGCCAGCTCACCCCCCAATAGCAATCAGCCCCAGCATTTT. The entire variable domain, with the rest obtained from reference TRBV18 and TRBJ1-5, is as follows: NAGVMQNPRHLVRRRGQEARLRCSPMKGHSHVYWYRQLPEEGLKFMVYLQKENIIDESGMPKERFSAEFPKEGPSILRIQQVVRGDSAAYFCASSPPNSNQPQHFGDGTRLSIL.

Within the sample, this clonotype is medium-sized (0.01 to 0.1%). CDR3 loop: CSVKRGGGGKYEQYF. DNA for the CDR3: TGCAGCGTTAAAAGGGGAGGGGGCGGAAAATACGAGCAGTACTTC. V usage is TRBV29-1 and J usage is TRBJ2-7; tentatively, D is TRBD1 or TRBD2 (7 bases each). In germline, CDR1 is SQVTM, CDR2 ANQGSEA. This CDR3 has 15 residues. Trimming took off 5 bases at V and 4 bases at J, with 21 bases between the two ends.

This clonotype turned up a few times. The missing conserved phenylalanine or tryptophan at the end of this CDR3 makes a read error likely. The DNA is omitted, as the CDR3 cannot be located on it reliably, and the CDR3 follows TCRdb's listing. V gene TRBV12-3 or TRBV12-4 combines with J gene TRBJ2-7; TRBD2, the D gene given by the table, was not confirmed from the DNA. With termini counted, the CDR3 has 9 amino acids. CDR3 region: CASSLTQGH.

In this sample, this clonotype turned up once. The chain combines TRBV6-6 with TRBJ2-3; 7 positions match TRBD2. This CDR3 spans 16 amino acids. The germline V gene has CDR1 MNHNY and CDR2 SVGAGI (reference sequence). Trimming removed 7 bases from V and 0 bases from J; junction bases left unmatched: 10. The CDR3 is CASIRRGAGSTDTQYF. The CDR3 DNA reads TGTGCCAGCATTCGAAGGGGAGCGGGGAGCACAGATACGCAGTATTTT.

Comments on this clonotype: A much larger clone is a single base away; this may be a read error. This rearrangement joins TRBV29-1 to TRBJ1-4, with D possibly being TRBD1 (5 bases). V lost 4 bases and J 13 bases, leaving 16 bases between the germline ends. The CDR3 covers 12 residues. Germline V lookup: CDR1 SQVTM, CDR2 ANQGSEA. CDR3 bases: TGCAGCGTTGGCCAGGGCCAGGAGGGACTGTTTTTT. Protein: CSVGQGQEGLFF. The full variable domain, rest sourced from reference TRBV29-1 and TRBJ1-4, is SAVISQKPSRDICQRGTSLTIQCQVDSQVTMMFWYRQQPGQSLTLIATANQGSEATYESGFVIDKFPISRPNLTFSTLTVSNMSPEDSSIYLCSVGQGQEGLFFGSGTQLSVL.